These T cell receptor beta chains were read from a single sample in a study of patients and donors after allogeneic stem cell transplantation. Via MiXCR, TCRdb re-called the RT-PCR reads, giving one row per CDR3 protein. The sample consists of under 2,500 distinct CDR3 sequences, approximately 28% of them appearing once. The sample comprised blood, either unsorted or a sorted T cell fraction (not recorded which). Receptors were obtained from a human donor who was either an allogeneic HSCT recipient or a stem cell or donor lymphocyte infusion donor (not recorded which). It is not recorded whose cells these are; they may come from a transplant donor. CDR3s leave out the opening cysteine and the closing phenylalanine or tryptophan. The order of the fields is V gene, CDR3 protein.

TRBV5-1 ASSPSGERRYGYT
TRBV6-5 ASGQGDTQY
TRBV7-7 ASSSDRADTQY
TRBV7-2 ASSLSFSGEAF
TRBV6-2/TRBV6-3 ASSYPPQETQY
TRBV4-2 ASSDDRSRPGNTIY
TRBV6-6 ASSERDTEAF
TRBV18 ASSHPSDTQY
TRBV2 ASSADRALHEQY
TRBV5-1 ASSRDSRSGTQY
TRBV5-1 ASSLVTADTQY
TRBV11-2 ASSLVAGLVNEQF
TRBV12-3/TRBV12-4 ASSSQGTGNYGYT
TRBV7-9 ASSPGTNQETQY
TRBV3-1 ASSSPSWDLAYEQY
TRBV29-1 SVDRVTYNEQF
TRBV6-2/TRBV6-3 ASSYSQGDNNEQF
TRBV25-1 ASSLTGGTEAF
TRBV11-2 GSSLQGAYNEQF
TRBV7-2 ASRGNTDTQY
TRBV23-1 ASSQIRPEALDTQY
TRBV6-2/TRBV6-3 ASSDQGSFQETQY
TRBV5-1 ASSPTGQQETQY
TRBV11-2 ASSLVVGTEAF
TRBV6-2/TRBV6-3 ASLPKQPVRRIKQY
TRBV6-5 ASTRGREEAQY
TRBV4-3 ASSQDLEEDTQY
TRBV19 ASREPTGKAF
TRBV7-9 ASRRVGTGGDTQY
TRBV10-3 AISVSPQETQY
TRBV5-1 ASRGQNSYEQY
TRBV6-1 ASMRGLDGNEQF
TRBV18 ASSPNAGAGNQPQH
TRBV6-2/TRBV6-3 ASSYFGQGASGANVLT
TRBV12-3/TRBV12-4 ASGQGPQETQY
TRBV18 ASSTGTSRLGAQY
TRBV20-1 SATELGEGTQY
TRBV11-1 ATGTPLETQY
TRBV30 AWSTQTPNTEAF
TRBV5-1 ASSLARETQY
TRBV25-1 ASSEDRDRGLYEQY
TRBV11-2 ASSSGHHNEQF
TRBV7-9 ASSPTRSYGYT
TRBV5-4 ASSLELADTYEQY
TRBV29-1 SVAEQGTSGNTIY
TRBV11-1 ASSLDGYQETQY